What follows is one TCR beta chain and its context. No antigen is known for it. CDR3 length: 14 amino acids. The germline V and J ends were trimmed by 3 bases and 6 bases, with 12 bases remaining between them. CDR1 and CDR2 from the germline V gene are MGHDK and SYGVNS. Unique molecular identifiers were attached to individual cDNA molecules within the library. Each CDR3 protein gets one entry after TCRdb re-called the 5' RACE reads with MiXCR. The sample records under 85,000 distinct CDR3 sequences, 6% to 8.5% being singletons. It was unfractionated whole blood from which total RNA was extracted. The sample belongs to a study of human T cells and chemical hapten exposure. Study summary: Among samples, TCR yields varied mainly because of small differences in pooled library volume.

Study results and caveats: TCRs at high frequency, those above 1 in 1000, did not change with DPC sensitization.

This TCR came from a male donor in good health. The chain recombines TRBV25-1 with TRBJ1-5; D remains unclear. The CDR3 protein is CASSDSTDSQPQHF. The CDR3 bases are TGTGCCAGCAGTGACTCGACCGATTCTCAGCCCCAGCATTTT.